This passage covers 21 T cell receptor beta chains from one sample sequenced in a study of T-cell reconstitution after alpha-beta-depleted transplantation in children. No antigen has been identified for these receptors. Points from the study as a whole: A year post-transplant, T-cell counts and diversity derived mostly from newly produced T cells.

Unique molecular identifiers were incorporated when the TCRbeta library was constructed. MiXCR, run by TCRdb on the PCR reads, gives a single entry per CDR3 protein. The sample contains fewer than 350,000 distinct CDR3 sequences, roughly 7.8% of which appear only once. This specimen consisted of peripheral blood, obtained 360 days after TCRalphabeta/CD19-depleted stem cell transplant. The receptors stem from a female patient between 2 and 10 years old who had a stem cell transplant for Fanconi anemia, so the T cells may come from the graft donor.

The chain links TRBV6-5 to TRBJ2-1; no clear D gene. V lost 0 bases and J 12 bases, leaving 9 bases between the germline ends. Germline V lookup: CDR1 MNHEY, CDR2 SVGAGI. The CDR3 covers 12 residues. DNA for the CDR3: TGTGCCAGCAGTTACTCCAAGGGCGGGCAGTTCTTC. It yields the protein CASSYSKGGQFF.

This clonotype came up a few times. V gene TRBV12-3 or TRBV12-4 combines with J gene TRBJ1-1; D gene unclear. With 8 bases removed from V and 6 bases from J, the gap between germline ends came to 13 bases. The CDR3 extends over 12 amino acids. CDR3 sequence: CASQFVWSEAFF. The CDR3 coding sequence is TGTGCCAGCCAATTTGTGTGGTCTGAAGCTTTCTTT.

There are many counts of this clonotype. The chain links TRBV5-5 to TRBJ1-5; D unresolved. The CDR3 sequence is 14 residues long. Trimming stripped 0 bases from V and 0 bases from J, with 4 bases between. Per the germline V gene, CDR1 is SGHKS and CDR2 is YYEKEE (reference sequence). The CDR3 spells CASSLVDSNQPQHF. In nucleotides, the CDR3 is TGTGCCAGCAGCTTGGTCGATAGCAATCAGCCCCAGCATTTT.

V gene TRBV11-2 combines with J gene TRBJ1-1, with 8 nucleotides matching TRBD1. This CDR3 region has 14 residues. Germline V CDR1 and CDR2: SGHAT, FQNNGV. V was pared by 7 bases and J by 5 bases, with 9 bases of the junction left unmatched. DNA for the CDR3: TGTGCCAGCATCAACCAGGGGGCGGGGACTGAAGCTTTCTTT. Translating gives CASINQGAGTEAFF.

At least ten counts were recorded for this clonotype. V usage is TRBV12-3 or TRBV12-4 and J usage is TRBJ2-5, with TRBD2 matching 8 bases. V dropped 6 bases and J dropped 1; count of bases not matched to a gene: 4. The CDR3 has 14 residues. Here the CDR3 reads CASRDTSGQETQYF. DNA for the CDR3: TGTGCCAGCAGAGATACTAGCGGCCAAGAGACCCAGTACTTC.

As concerns this clonotype: Its ends do not fully match the called genes, so a read error is possible. V usage is TRBV7-6 and J usage is TRBJ2-7; 11 bases are a match to TRBD1. The CDR3 has 13 residues. Germline values: CDR1 SGHVS, CDR2 FNYEAQ. This CDR3 is CASSAIRDRGVLF. The CDR3 DNA is TGTGCCAGCAGCGCGATTCGGGACAGGGGGGTTCTCTTC.

The chain couples TRBV5-1 to TRBJ1-5; D unclear. Trimming took off 6 bases at V and 2 bases at J, with 21 bases between the two ends. CDR1 SGHRS and CDR2 YFSETQ come from the germline V gene. The CDR3 loop spans 17 amino acids. DNA of the CDR3: TGCGCCAGCACCGTTCCCCGGGCTCACGGGGGCAATCAGCCCCAGCATTTT. The encoded protein is CASTVPRAHGGNQPQHF. Drawing the rest from reference TRBV5-1 and TRBJ1-5, the complete variable domain is KAGVTQTPRYLIKTRGQQVTLSCSPISGHRSVSWYQQTPGQGLQFLFEYFSETQRNKGNFPGRFSGRQFSNSRSEMNVSTLELGDSALYLCASTVPRAHGGNQPQHFGDGTRLSIL.

This clonotype was counted at least ten times. The V gene is TRBV28, the J gene TRBJ2-2; D not certain. The CDR3 loop spans 15 amino acids. Germline lookup yields CDR1 MDHEN and CDR2 SYDVKM. Trimming shortened V by 6 bases and J by 0 bases, and 11 bases separated the two germline ends. The CDR3 coding sequence is TGTGCCAGCAGCCGATCCCCAACGAACACCGGGGAGCTGTTTTTT. Its translation: CASSRSPTNTGELFF.

This clonotype was found many times. The rearrangement links TRBV20-1 to TRBJ2-1; no reliable D call. The germline V and J ends were trimmed by 1 base and 8 bases, with 12 bases remaining between them. The CDR3 is 13 amino acids. Germline V CDR1 and CDR2: DFQATT, SNEGSKA (reference sequence). The CDR3 sequence is CSARVGPRYEQFF. CDR3 sequence (DNA): TGCAGTGCTAGAGTTGGCCCCCGATATGAGCAGTTCTTC.

This chain connects TRBV18 to TRBJ1-1; possibly TRBD1 for D (5 bases). The CDR3 covers 14 residues. Germline V gene lookup returns CDR1 KGHSH and CDR2 LQKENI. Trimming took 3 bases from V and 6 from J, leaving 14 bases between them. DNA of the CDR3: TGTGCCAGCTCACCCTCCGGGGGGTCGGCTGAAGCTTTCTTT. This sequence encodes CASSPSGGSAEAFF.

This clonotype has just a few counts. V is TRBV4-1 and J is TRBJ2-2; possible D gene TRBD2, 7 bases. The CDR3 has 16 amino acids. Trimming cost V 1 base and J 6 bases, with 15 bases left between them. The V gene's germline CDR1 is MGHRA and CDR2 YSYEKL. CDR3 nucleotides: TGCGCCAGCAGCCAAGGGTTCGCGGGGGCACCCGGGGAGCTGTTTTTT. Its protein product is CASSQGFAGAPGELFF.

This clonotype occurred many times. The chain employs TRBV11-2 and TRBJ2-5; 8 nucleotides align to TRBD2. The CDR3 has 14 amino acids. J gave up 5 bases and V 6 bases, and 8 bases lay outside the gene matches. Germline CDR1 SGHAT, CDR2 FQNNGV. CDR3 bases: TGTGCCAGCAGTTTCTCTCGACTAGCGGAGACCCAGTACTTC. Its protein is CASSFSRLAETQYF.

At least ten counts were recorded for this clonotype. For the CDR3, the DNA is TGTGCCAGCAGCATAGCGGGGGGGCCTATGGGGGCGAATGAGCAGTTCTTC. Protein product: CASSIAGGPMGANEQFF. J is TRBJ2-1 and V is TRBV5-6, with 11 positions matching TRBD2. This CDR3 has 17 amino acids. The junction had 13 bases not matched to a gene; V was cut back by 4 bases and J by 7 bases. From germline, CDR1 is SGHDT and CDR2 YYEEEE.

This clonotype has ten or more counts. The gene calls are TRBV7-9 and TRBJ2-1; D is ambiguous. Trimming shortened V by 6 bases and J by 6 bases, and 9 bases separated the two germline ends. The CDR3 extends over 12 amino acids. Germline CDR1 SEHNR, CDR2 FQNEAQ (reference sequence). CDR3 amino acids: CASSYKVNEQFF. The CDR3, as DNA: TGTGCCAGCAGTTACAAGGTCAATGAGCAGTTCTTC.

This clonotype was picked up many times. A junction end diverges from the germline sequence, so it may reflect a read error. The rearrangement joins TRBV7-9 to TRBJ2-6; a possible D gene is TRBD2 (6 bases). From germline, CDR1 is SEHNR and CDR2 FQNEAQ (reference sequence). The CDR3 covers 13 residues. CDR3 amino acids: CASSFGTLFPTSF. The CDR3 bases are TGTGCCAGCAGCTTCGGGACTTTATTCCCTACGTCTTTC.

This clonotype was recorded a few times. The chain is built from TRBV30 and TRBJ2-1; 8 nucleotides agree with TRBD2. The V gene end was trimmed by 2 bases and the J gene end by 2 bases; junction bases not matched to a gene: 5. The CDR3 runs 15 residues. Germline V gives CDR1 GTSNPN, CDR2 SVGIG (reference sequence). CDR3 DNA: TGTGCCTGGAGTTTGGCGGGGGGTACCTACAATGAGCAGTTCTTC. This sequence encodes CAWSLAGGTYNEQFF.

This chain joins TRBV2 and TRBJ2-7; D might be TRBD1 (5 bases). This CDR3 contains 14 residues. Trimming shortened V by 7 bases and J by 3 bases, and 16 bases separated the two germline ends. Germline V CDR1 and CDR2: SNHLY, FYNNEI. Here the CDR3 reads CASIHTRDLYEQYF. The CDR3 DNA follows: TGTGCCAGCATCCATACCAGGGATCTCTACGAGCAGTACTTC.

Of note for this clonotype: Being one base from a much bigger clone, this may be a read error. The rearrangement links TRBV12-3 or TRBV12-4 to TRBJ2-3; TRBD1 matches 10 bases. The CDR3 is made up of 18 amino acids. The CDR3 DNA is TGTACCAGCAGTTTGAGTGGCGGGACAGGGGCCCTCACAGATACGCAGTATTTT. Its translation is CTSSLSGGTGALTDTQYF.

The sample holds many counts of this clonotype. This chain joins TRBV28 and TRBJ2-2; 8 bases are a match to TRBD2. The CDR3 is 17 residues long. Per germline, CDR1 MDHEN and CDR2 SYDVKM. V dropped 9 bases and J dropped 0; count of bases not matched to a gene: 12. CDR3 DNA: TGTGCCAGTCGTCGGGAGGGGGGTGCGGCGAACACCGGGGAGCTGTTTTTT. Translating it yields CASRREGGAANTGELFF. The full variable domain, with the rest looked up from reference TRBV28 and TRBJ2-2, is DVKVTQSSRYLVKRTGEKVFLECVQDMDHENMFWYRQDPGLGLRLIYFSYDVKMKEKGDIPEGYSVSREKKERFSLILESASTNQTSMYLCASRREGGAANTGELFFGEGSRLTVL.

There are a few counts of this clonotype. This chain joins TRBV11-1 and TRBJ1-2, with D tentatively TRBD1 (6 bases). Trimming cost V 5 bases and J 5 bases, with 15 bases left between them. CDR1 and CDR2 (germline): SGHAT, FQDESV (reference sequence). The CDR3 spans 14 residues. The CDR3 coding sequence is TGTGCCAGCAGCCCGAGACAGGCGGAGTATGGCTACACCTTC. Translated, it gives CASSPRQAEYGYTF.

This clonotype occurred a few times. This chain uses TRBV7-2 with TRBJ1-6; 7 bases agree with TRBD1. The germline gives CDR1 SGHTA, CDR2 FQGNSA. The CDR3 runs to 14 residues. The J segment lost 10 bases and the V segment lost 4 bases, leaving 7 bases of the junction unmatched. The CDR3 DNA reads TGTGCCAGCAGCTACAGACAGGGTGGGTCACCCCTCCACTTT. Translated, it gives CASSYRQGGSPLHF.